The 25 T cell receptor beta chains below all came from one sample that was sequenced in a study of blood T cells in healthy people across ages. PCR was performed a second time for about 6 to 12 cycles using a sample-barcoded 5' primer and a J-beta primer mix. TCRdb redid the calling of the 5' RACE reads with MiXCR, one entry per CDR3 protein. The data contain some 1.6 million distinct CDR3 sequences, about 31% of them singletons. Sequences were obtained from blood. The source of these receptors is a woman under 40 in good health.

This clonotype occurred a few times. The junction and the germline gene differ at one end; a read error may be behind it. The chain couples TRBV11-2 to TRBJ1-1; TRBD1 aligns across 8 bases. CDR3 length equals 13 residues. Germline V gene lookup returns CDR1 SGHAT and CDR2 FQNNGV. CDR3 sequence (DNA): TGTGCCAGTAGCTACACAGGGGGGCCTGAAGCTTTCTTT. Its translation: CASSYTGGPEAFF.

V gene TRBV21-1 combines with J gene TRBJ2-5. TRBV21-1 is labeled a pseudogene. This CDR3 has 15 amino acids. This CDR3 is CASSRELASWETQYF. In DNA form, the CDR3 reads TGTGCCAGCAGCAGAGAGCTAGCGAGCTGGGAGACCCAGTACTTC.

This chain uses TRBV11-2 with TRBJ2-1; D not resolved. The V gene's germline CDR1 is SGHAT and CDR2 FQNNGV. The V end lost 6 bases, the J end lost 8 bases, and 17 bases lay between the germline ends. The CDR3 sequence is 14 residues long. The CDR3 reads CASRWAKLGDEQFF. The CDR3 nucleotides are TGTGCCAGCAGATGGGCTAAGTTAGGCGATGAGCAGTTCTTC.

This clonotype was seen only a few times. The V call is TRBV6-6, the J call TRBJ1-1; the D is unclear. The germline V gene has CDR1 MNHNY and CDR2 SVGAGI (reference sequence). CDR3 length: 15 amino acids. V was clipped by 2 bases and J by 5 bases, with 15 bases between them. The CDR3 DNA sequence: TGTGCCAGCAGTTACGGCCGCAGACTTGGGACTGAAGCTTTCTTT. The encoded protein is CASSYGRRLGTEAFF.

The V call is TRBV6-1, the J call TRBJ2-3; D is possibly TRBD1 or TRBD2 (5 bases each). CDR3 size: 15 residues. V lost 5 bases and J lost 4, with 16 bases in between. CDR1 is MNHNS and CDR2 is SASEGT in the germline V gene. The CDR3: CASSHEGLVADTQYF. DNA for the CDR3: TGTGCCAGCAGTCACGAGGGGCTAGTTGCAGATACGCAGTATTTT.

This clonotype was counted only a few times. This rearrangement joins TRBV20-1 to TRBJ2-5, with D maybe TRBD1 (6 bases). Looked up from germline, CDR1 is DFQATT and CDR2 is SNEGSKA (reference sequence). V was trimmed by 0 bases and J by 7 bases, leaving 21 bases between them. The CDR3 has 16 amino acids. The CDR3 DNA reads as TGCAGTGCTAGAGATCCGGGACAACCACTACGGGTGACCCAGTACTTC. Its translation is CSARDPGQPLRVTQYF.

A remark on this clonotype: At one end, the junction sequence differs from germline, possibly due to a read error. The chain has TRBV28 and TRBJ2-7; possibly TRBD1 for D (5 bases). Germline V gene sequence: CDR1 MDHEN, CDR2 SYDVKM. There are 14 residues in the CDR3. The DNA of the CDR3 is TGTGCCGGCAGTTCAGGACAACGCTCCTACGAGCAGTACTTC. Protein sequence: CAGSSGQRSYEQYF.

The V call is TRBV10-3, the J call TRBJ2-7; 8 bases align to TRBD2. Losses at the gene ends were 7 bases for V and 0 bases for J; bases not matched to a gene: 5. There are 14 residues in the CDR3. In germline, CDR1 is ENHRY, CDR2 SYGVKD. The CDR3 spells CAITGGVSSYEQYF. The CDR3 DNA follows: TGTGCCATCACCGGGGGGGTGAGCTCCTACGAGCAGTACTTC.

This sequence joins TRBV27 and TRBJ1-2; 7 positions agree with TRBD1. Germline values: CDR1 MNHEY, CDR2 SMNVEV (reference sequence). The CDR3 consists of 15 residues. V was clipped by 4 bases and J by 7 bases; unmatched bases: 12. The CDR3 is CASSSSRQGWGGYTF. CDR3 nucleotides: TGTGCCAGCAGTTCATCTCGACAGGGATGGGGTGGCTACACCTTC.

This clonotype was counted only a few times. The V and J genes are TRBV3-1 and TRBJ2-5, with D perhaps matching TRBD2 (5 bases). CDR3 size: 16 residues. CDR1 and CDR2 from the germline V gene are LGHDT and YNNKEL (reference sequence). V was clipped by 1 base and J by 2 bases, with 14 bases between them. The CDR3 sequence: CASSQGGRGAQETQYF. The CDR3 nucleotides read TGTGCCAGCAGCCAAGGCGGGCGAGGAGCTCAAGAGACCCAGTACTTC.

The rearrangement links TRBV6-2 or TRBV6-3 to TRBJ2-5, with a tentative D call TRBD1 (6 bases). The V gene lost 1 base and the J gene lost 0 bases, with 21 bases spanning the gap. CDR3 length equals 19 residues. Germline V lookup: CDR1 MNHEY, CDR2 SVGEGT. The chain's CDR3 is CASSYFSTGQHFDQETQYF. CDR3 coding DNA: TGTGCCAGCAGTTACTTCTCTACGGGACAACACTTCGACCAAGAGACCCAGTACTTC.

V usage is TRBV6-6 and J usage is TRBJ2-1; 14 nucleotides match TRBD2. With V trimmed by 6 bases and J by 8 bases, 9 bases remained unmatched. Per the germline V gene, CDR1 is MNHNY and CDR2 is SVGAGI (reference sequence). The CDR3 is 16 amino acids. CDR3 bases: TGTGCCAGCAGCCGACTAGCGGGGGGGCCTGTCGATGAGCAGTTCTTC. This encodes CASSRLAGGPVDEQFF.

The rearrangement joins TRBV4-1 to TRBJ2-1; weak D call: TRBD1 (5 bases). Germline V lookup: CDR1 MGHRA, CDR2 YSYEKL. The germline V and J ends were trimmed by 2 bases and 8 bases, with 10 bases remaining between them. The CDR3 is 13 amino acids. The CDR3 bases are TGCGCCAGCAGCCAAAGGTGGGGCGATGAGCAGTTCTTC. Translation gives CASSQRWGDEQFF.

This clonotype was found a few times. The chain couples TRBV28 to TRBJ1-5; D ambiguous. CDR1 is MDHEN and CDR2 is SYDVKM in the germline V gene. Trimming cost V 2 bases and J 6 bases, with 5 bases left between them. The length of the CDR3 is 12 residues. This chain's CDR3 is CASSLVAQPQHF. CDR3 in DNA: TGTGCCAGCAGTTTAGTAGCTCAGCCCCAGCATTTT.

The genes are TRBV28 and TRBJ2-7, with TRBD1 matching over 7 bases. This CDR3 contains 16 residues. CDR1 and CDR2 from the germline V gene are MDHEN and SYDVKM. V dropped 2 bases and J dropped 0; count of bases not matched to a gene: 7. The CDR3 here is CASSLNPGQSSYEQYF. CDR3 DNA: TGTGCCAGCAGTTTAAACCCGGGACAGAGCTCCTACGAGCAGTACTTC.

This clonotype was seen a handful of times. The rearrangement joins TRBV20-1 to TRBJ2-2; 7 positions match TRBD1. Germline loops: CDR1 DFQATT, CDR2 SNEGSKA (reference sequence). After removal of 4 bases from V and 0 bases from J, the junction contained 2 bases not matched to a gene. CDR3 length: 14 residues. CDR3 DNA sequence: TGCAGTGCTACCGGGACAGCGAACACCGGGGAGCTGTTTTTT. Protein sequence: CSATGTANTGELFF.

V and J are TRBV5-1 and TRBJ1-1; unclear D gene. This CDR3 comprises 14 residues. Per germline, CDR1 SGHRS and CDR2 YFSETQ. V lost 4 bases and J lost 2, with 12 bases in between. The CDR3 DNA reads as TGCGCCAGCAGCCAGATGGGGAGTAACACTGAAGCTTTCTTT. This translates into CASSQMGSNTEAFF.

Here the CDR3 reads CASSRMGLQNTEAFF. The CDR3 DNA reads TGCGCCAGCAGCCGCATGGGACTCCAGAACACTGAAGCTTTCTTT. V and J are TRBV4-1 and TRBJ1-1, with D perhaps TRBD1 (5 bases). The CDR3 covers 15 residues. Germline loops: CDR1 MGHRA, CDR2 YSYEKL. V dropped 4 bases and J dropped 1 base, with 13 bases sitting between them.

The chain couples TRBV7-9 to TRBJ2-1, with D uncertain. V gave up 5 bases and J gave up 9 bases, with 20 bases separating them. Germline V gives CDR1 SEHNR, CDR2 FQNEAQ (reference sequence). CDR3 length: 15 amino acids. The CDR3 here is CASSPPPTPSPEQFF. The CDR3 nucleotides are TGTGCCAGCAGCCCACCCCCAACCCCCAGCCCTGAGCAGTTCTTC.

This sequence joins TRBV9 and TRBJ2-1; 14 bases map to TRBD2. There are 20 residues in the CDR3. J was trimmed by 7 bases and V by 0 bases; bases with no gene match: 15. Germline CDR1 reads SGDLS; CDR2 reads YYNGEE. The CDR3 protein is CASSVAKPTSGRGVGNEQFF. The CDR3 DNA follows: TGTGCCAGCAGCGTAGCTAAGCCGACTAGCGGGAGGGGGGTAGGTAATGAGCAGTTCTTC.

This chain connects TRBV4-1 to TRBJ2-5; no clear D. The germline V and J ends were trimmed by 0 bases and 1 base, with 6 bases remaining between them. The CDR3 length is 14 residues. The germline V gene has CDR1 MGHRA and CDR2 YSYEKL. CDR3 bases: TGCGCCAGCAGCCAAGAGATAACCCAAGAGACCCAGTACTTC. Its translation: CASSQEITQETQYF.

In this sample, this clonotype turned up a few times. The chain carries TRBV20-1 and TRBJ2-2; possibly TRBD1 for D (6 bases). Trimming took off 0 bases at V and 6 bases at J, with 14 bases between the two ends. The CDR3 consists of 15 residues. Germline lookup yields CDR1 DFQATT and CDR2 SNEGSKA (reference sequence). The CDR3 sequence is CSARDRAGDAGELFF. The CDR3 nucleotides are TGCAGTGCTAGAGATAGGGCAGGGGATGCCGGGGAGCTGTTTTTT.

This clonotype appeared once. The CDR3: CAWSVRLDRGPGYTF. CDR3 DNA sequence: TGTGCCTGGAGTGTACGTTTAGACAGGGGACCTGGCTACACCTTC. The chain carries TRBV30 and TRBJ1-2; 8 positions match TRBD1. CDR3 length: 15 residues. Germline values: CDR1 GTSNPN, CDR2 SVGIG (reference sequence). Trimming took 0 bases from V and 7 from J; bases not matched to a gene: 10. Full variable domain (missing parts from reference TRBV30 and TRBJ1-2): SQTIHQWPATLVQPVGSPLSLECTVEGTSNPNLYWYRQAAGRGLQLLFYSVGIGQISSEVPQNLSASRPQDRQFILSSKKLLLSDSGFYLCAWSVRLDRGPGYTFGSGTRLTVV.

This clonotype was observed a handful of times. The V and J genes are TRBV7-6 and TRBJ2-2, with 8 bases aligning to TRBD1. There are 14 residues in the CDR3. CDR1 is SGHVS and CDR2 is FNYEAQ in the germline V gene. The junction had 1 base not matched to a gene; V was cut back by 3 bases and J by 4 bases. The CDR3: CASSLTGATGELFF. The CDR3 coding sequence is TGTGCCAGCAGCTTGACAGGGGCCACCGGGGAGCTGTTTTTT.

This clonotype was found a few times. The chain joins TRBV10-2 to TRBJ2-4, with 12 bases aligning to TRBD1. This CDR3 has 17 residues. From germline, CDR1 is WSHSY and CDR2 SAAADI. J gave up 1 base and V 2 bases, and 3 bases lay outside the gene matches. The CDR3 loop reads CASSERDRGQAKNIQYF. The DNA of the CDR3 is TGCGCCAGCAGTGAGCGGGACAGGGGGCAGGCCAAAAACATTCAGTACTTC.